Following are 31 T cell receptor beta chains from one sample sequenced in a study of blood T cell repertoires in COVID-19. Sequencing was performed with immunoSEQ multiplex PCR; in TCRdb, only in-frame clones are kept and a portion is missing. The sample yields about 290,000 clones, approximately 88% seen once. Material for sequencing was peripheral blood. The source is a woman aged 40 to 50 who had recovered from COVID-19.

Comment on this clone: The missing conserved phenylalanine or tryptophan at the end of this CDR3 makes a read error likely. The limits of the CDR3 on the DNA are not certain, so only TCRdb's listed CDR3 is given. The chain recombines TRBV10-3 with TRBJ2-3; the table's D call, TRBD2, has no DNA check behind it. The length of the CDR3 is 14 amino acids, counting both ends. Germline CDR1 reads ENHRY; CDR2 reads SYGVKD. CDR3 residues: CAISDPTTSGRATV.

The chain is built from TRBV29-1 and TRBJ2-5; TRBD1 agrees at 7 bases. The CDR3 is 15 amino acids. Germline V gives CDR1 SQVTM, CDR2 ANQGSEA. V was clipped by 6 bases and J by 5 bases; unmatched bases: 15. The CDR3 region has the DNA TGCAGCGTCCAACCGACAGGGTACGTGGGGGAGACCCAGTACTTC. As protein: CSVQPTGYVGETQYF.

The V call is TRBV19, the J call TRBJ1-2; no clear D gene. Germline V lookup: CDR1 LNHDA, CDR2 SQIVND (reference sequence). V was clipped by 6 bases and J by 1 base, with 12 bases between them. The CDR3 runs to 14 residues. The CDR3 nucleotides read TGTGCCAGTAGGGCCCTGGGGAGTAACTATGGCTACACCTTC. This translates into CASRALGSNYGYTF. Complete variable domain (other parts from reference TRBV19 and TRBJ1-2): DGGITQSPKYLFRKEGQNVTLSCEQNLNHDAMYWYRQDPGQGLRLIYYSQIVNDFQKGDIAEGYSVSREKKESFPLTVTSAQKNPTAFYLCASRALGSNYGYTFGSGTRLTVV.

The CDR3 reads CASSVGSSGIYEQYF. The CDR3 DNA reads TGTGCCAGCAGCGTCGGGTCTAGCGGCATCTACGAGCAGTACTTC. The chain recombines TRBV9 with TRBJ2-7; TRBD2 aligns across 7 bases. With V trimmed by 2 bases and J by 3 bases, 8 bases remained unmatched. CDR3 length: 15 residues. Germline V gene lookup returns CDR1 SGDLS and CDR2 YYNGEE.

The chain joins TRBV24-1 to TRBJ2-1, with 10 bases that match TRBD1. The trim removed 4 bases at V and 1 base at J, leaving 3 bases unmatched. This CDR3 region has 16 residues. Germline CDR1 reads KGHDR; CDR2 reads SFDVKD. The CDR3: CATSDRDRGSYNEQFF. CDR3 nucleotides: TGTGCCACCAGTGACCGGGACAGGGGATCCTACAATGAGCAGTTCTTC.

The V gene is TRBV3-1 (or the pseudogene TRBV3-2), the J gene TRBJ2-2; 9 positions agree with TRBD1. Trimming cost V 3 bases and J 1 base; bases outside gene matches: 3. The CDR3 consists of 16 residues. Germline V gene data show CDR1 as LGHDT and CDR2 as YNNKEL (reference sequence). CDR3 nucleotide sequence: TGTGCCAGCAGCCACACAGGGGGCGGGAACACCGGGGAGCTGTTTTTT. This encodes CASSHTGGGNTGELFF.

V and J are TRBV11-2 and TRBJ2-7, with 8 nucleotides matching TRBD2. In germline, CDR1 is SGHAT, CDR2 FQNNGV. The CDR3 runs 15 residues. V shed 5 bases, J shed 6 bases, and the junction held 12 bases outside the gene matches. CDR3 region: CASSRAGLGSREQYF. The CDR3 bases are TGTGCCAGCAGCCGCGCGGGACTAGGAAGTCGCGAGCAGTACTTC.

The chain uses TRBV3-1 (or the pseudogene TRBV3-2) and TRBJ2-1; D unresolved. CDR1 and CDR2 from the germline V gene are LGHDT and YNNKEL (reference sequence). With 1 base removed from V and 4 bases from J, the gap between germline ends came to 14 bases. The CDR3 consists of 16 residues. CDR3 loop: CASSQVPPPAYNEQFF. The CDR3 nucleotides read TGTGCCAGCAGCCAAGTCCCGCCCCCCGCGTACAATGAGCAGTTCTTC.

The CDR3 sequence: CASSTLAGGPSETQYF. In DNA, the CDR3 is TGCGCCAGCAGCACCTTAGCGGGAGGGCCGTCCGAGACCCAGTACTTC. The rearrangement uses TRBV5-1 and TRBJ2-5; 11 bases are a match to TRBD2. Germline lookup yields CDR1 SGHRS and CDR2 YFSETQ. V was clipped by 4 bases and J by 5 bases; unmatched bases: 10. This CDR3 comprises 16 residues. Full variable domain (missing parts from reference TRBV5-1 and TRBJ2-5): KAGVTQTPRYLIKTRGQQVTLSCSPISGHRSVSWYQQTPGQGLQFLFEYFSETQRNKGNFPGRFSGRQFSNSRSEMNVSTLELGDSALYLCASSTLAGGPSETQYFGPGTRLLVL.

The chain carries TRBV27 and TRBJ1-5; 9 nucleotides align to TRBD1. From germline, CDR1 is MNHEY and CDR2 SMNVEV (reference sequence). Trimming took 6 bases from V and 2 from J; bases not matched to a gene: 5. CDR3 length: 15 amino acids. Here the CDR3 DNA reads TGTGCCAGCAGCCGGACAGGGGCCGGCAATCAGCCCCAGCATTTT. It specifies CASSRTGAGNQPQHF.

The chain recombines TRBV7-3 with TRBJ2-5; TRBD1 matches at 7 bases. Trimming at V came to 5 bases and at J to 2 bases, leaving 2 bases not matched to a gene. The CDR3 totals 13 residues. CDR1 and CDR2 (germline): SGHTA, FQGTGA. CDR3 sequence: CASSVQGQETQYF. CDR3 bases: TGTGCCAGCAGCGTACAGGGGCAAGAGACCCAGTACTTC.

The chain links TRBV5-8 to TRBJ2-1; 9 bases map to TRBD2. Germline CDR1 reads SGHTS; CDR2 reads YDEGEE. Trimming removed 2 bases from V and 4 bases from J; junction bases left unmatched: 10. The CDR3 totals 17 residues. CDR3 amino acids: CASSLFKLAGPYNEQFF. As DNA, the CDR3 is TGTGCCAGCAGCTTATTTAAACTAGCGGGCCCATACAATGAGCAGTTCTTC. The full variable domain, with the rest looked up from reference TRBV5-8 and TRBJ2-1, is EAGVTQSPTHLIKTRGQQATLRCSPISGHTSVYWYQQALGLGLQFLLWYDEGEERNRGNFPPRFSGRQFPNYSSELNVNALELEDSALYLCASSLFKLAGPYNEQFFGPGTRLTVL.

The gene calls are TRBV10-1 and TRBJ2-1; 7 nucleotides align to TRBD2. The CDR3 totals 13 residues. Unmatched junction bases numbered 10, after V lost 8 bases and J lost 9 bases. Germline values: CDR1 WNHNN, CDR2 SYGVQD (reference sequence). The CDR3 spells CASSRGGEGEQFF. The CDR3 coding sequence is TGCGCCAGCTCGCGGGGCGGGGAGGGTGAGCAGTTCTTC.

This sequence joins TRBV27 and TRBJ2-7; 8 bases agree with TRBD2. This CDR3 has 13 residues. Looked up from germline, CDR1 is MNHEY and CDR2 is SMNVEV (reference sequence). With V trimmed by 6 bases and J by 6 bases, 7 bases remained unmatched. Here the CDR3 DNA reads TGTGCCAGCAGCCAAGGACTAGCTGCCGAGCAGTACTTC. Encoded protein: CASSQGLAAEQYF.

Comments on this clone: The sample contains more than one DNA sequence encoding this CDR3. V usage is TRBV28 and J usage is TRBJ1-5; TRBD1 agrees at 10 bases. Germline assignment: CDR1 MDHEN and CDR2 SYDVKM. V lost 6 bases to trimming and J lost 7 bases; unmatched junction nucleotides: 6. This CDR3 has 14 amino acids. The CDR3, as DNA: TGTGCCAGCAGACCGACAGGGGGCCGACAGCCCCAGCATTTT. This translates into CASRPTGGRQPQHF.

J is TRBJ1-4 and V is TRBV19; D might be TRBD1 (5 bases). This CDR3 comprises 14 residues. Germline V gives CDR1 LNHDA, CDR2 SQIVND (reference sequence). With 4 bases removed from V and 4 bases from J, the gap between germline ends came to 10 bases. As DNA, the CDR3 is TGTGCCAGTAGTAAGGGACTGTTTAATGAAAAACTGTTTTTT. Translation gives CASSKGLFNEKLFF.

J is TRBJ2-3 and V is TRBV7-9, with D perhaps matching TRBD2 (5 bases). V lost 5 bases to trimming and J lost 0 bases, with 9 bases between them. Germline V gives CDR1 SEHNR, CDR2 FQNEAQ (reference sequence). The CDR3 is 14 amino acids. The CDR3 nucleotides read TGTGCCAGCAGCACTGCTAGCAGCACAGATACGCAGTATTTT. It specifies CASSTASSTDTQYF.

The CDR3 DNA reads TGTGCCAGCAGCTTGGGCAGGGGTCCCTACGAGCAGTACTTC. Its translation is CASSLGRGPYEQYF. The chain is built from TRBV5-8 and TRBJ2-7, with D perhaps matching TRBD1 (6 bases). V lost 0 bases to trimming and J lost 2 bases, with 9 bases between them. The CDR3 covers 14 residues. Germline V lookup: CDR1 SGHTS, CDR2 YDEGEE.

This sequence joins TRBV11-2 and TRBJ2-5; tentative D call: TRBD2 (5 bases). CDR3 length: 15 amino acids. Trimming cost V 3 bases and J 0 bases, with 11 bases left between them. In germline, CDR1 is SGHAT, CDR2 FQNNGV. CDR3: CASSLRRQNQETQYF. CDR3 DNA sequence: TGTGCCAGCAGCTTGAGGAGGCAGAACCAAGAGACCCAGTACTTC.

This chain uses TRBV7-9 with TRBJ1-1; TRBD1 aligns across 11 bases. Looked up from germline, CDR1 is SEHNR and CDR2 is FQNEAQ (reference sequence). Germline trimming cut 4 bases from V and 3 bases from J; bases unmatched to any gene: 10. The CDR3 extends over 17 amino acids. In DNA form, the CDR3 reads TGTGCCAGCAGCTCCAGGGGTGCGGGACAGGGGGACACTGAAGCTTTCTTT. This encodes CASSSRGAGQGDTEAFF. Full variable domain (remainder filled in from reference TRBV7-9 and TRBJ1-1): DTGVSQNPRHKITKRGQNVTFRCDPISEHNRLYWYRQTLGQGPEFLTYFQNEAQLEKSRLLSDRFSAERPKGSFSTLEIQRTEQGDSAMYLCASSSRGAGQGDTEAFFGQGTRLTVV.

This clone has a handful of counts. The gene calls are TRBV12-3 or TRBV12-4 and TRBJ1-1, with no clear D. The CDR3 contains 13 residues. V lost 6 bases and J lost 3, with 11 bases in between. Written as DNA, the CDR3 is TGTGCCAGCAGACTGGTAGCAGACACTGAAGCTTTCTTT. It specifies CASRLVADTEAFF.

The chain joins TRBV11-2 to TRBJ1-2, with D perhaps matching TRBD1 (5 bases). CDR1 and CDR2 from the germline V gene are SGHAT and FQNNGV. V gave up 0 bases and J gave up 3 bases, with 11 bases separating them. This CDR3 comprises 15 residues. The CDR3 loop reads CASSLDGTGYYGYTF. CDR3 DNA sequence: TGTGCCAGCAGCTTAGATGGAACAGGTTACTATGGCTACACCTTC.

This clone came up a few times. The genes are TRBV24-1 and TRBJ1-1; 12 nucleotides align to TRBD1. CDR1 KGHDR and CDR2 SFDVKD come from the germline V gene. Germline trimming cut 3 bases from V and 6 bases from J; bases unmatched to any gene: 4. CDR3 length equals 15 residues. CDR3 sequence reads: CATSDGTGGAAEAFF. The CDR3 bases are TGTGCCACCAGTGATGGGACAGGGGGCGCGGCTGAAGCTTTCTTT.

The CDR3 loop reads CASSVDVGDSPYGYTF. DNA of the CDR3: TGTGCCAGCAGCGTAGACGTCGGGGACAGCCCCTATGGCTACACCTTC. The chain links TRBV9 to TRBJ1-2, with TRBD1 identical over 7 bases. The CDR3 runs to 16 residues. J was trimmed by 4 bases and V by 0 bases; bases with no gene match: 9. Germline V gene data show CDR1 as SGDLS and CDR2 as YYNGEE.

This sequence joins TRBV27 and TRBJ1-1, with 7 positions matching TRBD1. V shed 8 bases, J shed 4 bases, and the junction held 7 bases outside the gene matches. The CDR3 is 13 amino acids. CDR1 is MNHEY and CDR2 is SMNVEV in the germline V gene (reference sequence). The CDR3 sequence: CASRDSLPTEAFF. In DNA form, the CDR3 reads TGTGCCAGCCGGGACAGTCTCCCCACTGAAGCTTTCTTT.

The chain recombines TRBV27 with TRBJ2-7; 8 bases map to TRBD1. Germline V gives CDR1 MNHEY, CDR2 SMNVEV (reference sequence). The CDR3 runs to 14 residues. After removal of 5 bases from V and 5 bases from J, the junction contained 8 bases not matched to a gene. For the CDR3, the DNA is TGTGCCAGCAGTCTGACAGGGGTTCGGGACGAGCAGTACTTC. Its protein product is CASSLTGVRDEQYF.

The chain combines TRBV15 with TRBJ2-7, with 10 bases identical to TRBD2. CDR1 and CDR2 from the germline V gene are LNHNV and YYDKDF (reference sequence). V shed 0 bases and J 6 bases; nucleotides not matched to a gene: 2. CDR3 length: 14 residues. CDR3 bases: TGTGCCACCAGCAGAGATCTAGCGGGAGCCGAGCAGTACTTC. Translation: CATSRDLAGAEQYF.

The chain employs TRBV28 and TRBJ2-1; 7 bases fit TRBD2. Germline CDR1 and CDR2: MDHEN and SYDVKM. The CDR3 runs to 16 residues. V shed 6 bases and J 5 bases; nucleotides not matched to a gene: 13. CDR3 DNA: TGTGCCAGCAGCCCACTGAGCGGGGCCTGGAACAATGAGCAGTTCTTC. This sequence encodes CASSPLSGAWNNEQFF.

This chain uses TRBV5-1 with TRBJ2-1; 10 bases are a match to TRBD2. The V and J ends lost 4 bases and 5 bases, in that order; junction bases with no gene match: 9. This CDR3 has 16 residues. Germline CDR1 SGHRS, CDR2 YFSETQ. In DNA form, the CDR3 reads TGCGCCAGCAGCACAAACCCGGGACTAGCGAACAATGAGCAGTTCTTC. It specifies CASSTNPGLANNEQFF.

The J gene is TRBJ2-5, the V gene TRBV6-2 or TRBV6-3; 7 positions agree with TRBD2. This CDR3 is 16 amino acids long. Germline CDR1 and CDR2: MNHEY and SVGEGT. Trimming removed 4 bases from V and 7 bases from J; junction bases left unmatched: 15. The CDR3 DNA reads TGTGCCAGCAGTTCCCCTAGCGGAACCACGTTGAGGACCCAGTACTTC. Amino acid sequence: CASSSPSGTTLRTQYF.

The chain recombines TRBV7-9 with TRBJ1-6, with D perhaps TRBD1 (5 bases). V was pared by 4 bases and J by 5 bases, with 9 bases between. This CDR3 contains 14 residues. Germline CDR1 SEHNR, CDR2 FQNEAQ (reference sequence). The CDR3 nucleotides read TGTGCCAGCAGCTACGACAGAAATAATTCACCCCTCCACTTT. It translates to CASSYDRNNSPLHF.